This T cell receptor (beta chain) was recovered during a study of OX40 agonist ivuxolimab in advanced cancers. The data were produced by immunoSEQ multiplex PCR, yet TCRdb's version contains in-frame clones alone and is incomplete. This table has some 81,000 clones, approximately 82% appearing once. Germline V gene data show CDR1 as MNHEY and CDR2 as SVGAGI. CDR3 length equals 15 residues. J was trimmed by 3 bases and V by 2 bases; bases with no gene match: 5. The genes are TRBV6-5 and TRBJ2-7; 9 bases align to TRBD2. This sequence originates from an adult with an advanced solid tumor such as melanoma, head and neck, liver or kidney cancer. Sequences were derived from CD4+ or CD8+ T cells sorted from blood, sampled in a trial of the OX40 agonist ivuxolimab. The CDR3 reads CASSYGASGDYEQYF. The CDR3 DNA is TGTGCCAGCAGTTACGGGGCTAGCGGGGACTACGAGCAGTACTTC.